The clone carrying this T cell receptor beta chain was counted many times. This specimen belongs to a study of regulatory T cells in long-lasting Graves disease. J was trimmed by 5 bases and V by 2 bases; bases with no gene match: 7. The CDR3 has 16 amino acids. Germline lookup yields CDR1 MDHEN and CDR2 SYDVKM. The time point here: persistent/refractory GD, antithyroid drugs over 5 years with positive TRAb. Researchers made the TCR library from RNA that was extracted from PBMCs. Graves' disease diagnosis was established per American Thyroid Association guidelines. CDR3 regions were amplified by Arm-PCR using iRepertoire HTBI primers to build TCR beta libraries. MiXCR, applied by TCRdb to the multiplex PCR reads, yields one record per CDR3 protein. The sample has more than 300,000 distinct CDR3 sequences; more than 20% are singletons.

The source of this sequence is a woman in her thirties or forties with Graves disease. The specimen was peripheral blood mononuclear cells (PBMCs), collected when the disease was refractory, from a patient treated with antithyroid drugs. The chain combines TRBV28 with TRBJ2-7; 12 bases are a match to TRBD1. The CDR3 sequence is CASSLAGTGGMDEQYF. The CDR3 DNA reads TGTGCCAGCAGTTTAGCAGGGACAGGGGGCATGGACGAGCAGTACTTC. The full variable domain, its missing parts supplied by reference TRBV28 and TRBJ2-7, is DVKVTQSSRYLVKRTGEKVFLECVQDMDHENMFWYRQDPGLGLRLIYFSYDVKMKEKGDIPEGYSVSREKKERFSLILESASTNQTSMYLCASSLAGTGGMDEQYFGPGTRLTVT.